Following are 6 T cell receptor beta chains from one sample sequenced in a study of shared clonotypes between healthy human individuals. Some clones are missing from TCRdb's copy, which holds only in-frame ones; the method was immunoSEQ multiplex PCR. The sample shows some 490,000 clones, more than 65% of them seen only once. Source material: PBMCs. These receptors came from a middle-aged woman in good health. Some clones in this sample may be carry-over from other donors' samples.

This chain connects TRBV11-2 to TRBJ2-7; no definite D call. This CDR3 spans 12 amino acids. V was clipped by 0 bases and J by 4 bases, with 4 bases between them. Germline CDR1 and CDR2: SGHAT and FQNNGV. The CDR3 reads CASSLERYEQYF. The CDR3 DNA reads as TGTGCCAGCAGCTTAGAGAGGTACGAGCAGTACTTC.

The V call is TRBV18, the J call TRBJ2-3; D gene unclear. Germline V gives CDR1 KGHSH, CDR2 LQKENI. The CDR3 sequence is 15 residues long. V was cut by 2 bases and J by 0 bases, with 9 bases left in between. The CDR3 here is CASSPGVRSTDTQYF. CDR3 coding DNA: TGTGCCAGCTCACCAGGGGTTCGTAGCACAGATACGCAGTATTTT.

This clone was picked up many times. Other DNA sequences in this sample translate to the same CDR3. This chain connects TRBV28 to TRBJ2-4, with a weak D call TRBD2 (5 bases). V lost 5 bases and J 6 bases, leaving 17 bases between the germline ends. The CDR3 is 15 amino acids. Germline lookup yields CDR1 MDHEN and CDR2 SYDVKM. CDR3 sequence: CASSPHGGTGNIQYF. The CDR3 nucleotides are TGTGCCAGCAGTCCGCACGGAGGAACGGGAAACATTCAGTACTTC.

The rearrangement links TRBV5-6 to TRBJ1-1, with D possibly TRBD1 on 5 matching bases. The CDR3 runs to 14 residues. Between the trimmed V and J ends, which lost 0 bases and 4 bases, there was a span of 10 bases. CDR1 and CDR2 from the germline V gene are SGHDT and YYEEEE. CDR3 loop: CASSLGGVGTEAFF. CDR3 bases: TGTGCCAGCAGCTTGGGAGGGGTCGGCACTGAAGCTTTCTTT.

This chain links TRBV7-2 with TRBJ2-1; 7 bases line up with TRBD2. V was clipped by 0 bases and J by 8 bases; unmatched bases: 10. The germline V gene has CDR1 SGHTA and CDR2 FQGNSA. This CDR3 region has 16 residues. CDR3 region: CASSLALASGGYEQFF. The CDR3 DNA follows: TGTGCCAGCAGCTTAGCGTTGGCTAGCGGCGGGTATGAGCAGTTCTTC.

V is TRBV7-9 and J is TRBJ1-3; D ambiguous. Germline V gene sequence: CDR1 SEHNR, CDR2 FQNEAQ (reference sequence). V was shortened by 10 bases and J by 6 bases, with 13 bases between the two germline ends. The CDR3 consists of 12 residues. The CDR3 DNA reads TGTGCCACCCAAGAGGGAAAAAACACCATATATTTT. Its translation is CATQEGKNTIYF.